Presented here are 11 T cell receptor beta chains from one specimen sequenced in a study of blood T cell repertoires in COVID-19 (dated by TCRdb to the early 2020s). The library was made by the immunoSEQ multiplex PCR assay. This immuneACCESS table, as held by TCRdb, lists in-frame sequences with V and J called but not all clones. Of the missing ones, under half trace to an unresolved V gene in checked studies; the others have no known cause. The sample yields 150,000 to 200,000 clones; around 86% were counted once. Around 3.3% of the sample rests with the top ten. Sequenced sample: peripheral blood. These receptors originate from a man aged 65 to 85 with acute or convalescent COVID-19.

The chain combines TRBV28 with TRBJ2-2, with D perhaps matching TRBD1 (6 bases). V shed 5 bases and J shed 6 bases, with 19 bases lying between them. CDR1 and CDR2 (germline): MDHEN, SYDVKM. The CDR3 runs to 16 residues. CDR3 residues: CASSLPPIQGSGELFF. CDR3 in DNA: TGTGCCAGCAGTCTCCCTCCTATACAGGGATCCGGGGAGCTGTTTTTT.

This clone was detected only once. The gene calls are TRBV2 and TRBJ1-6; 10 nucleotides match TRBD1. The germline V gene has CDR1 SNHLY and CDR2 FYNNEI. Trimming took 6 bases from V and 11 from J; bases not matched to a gene: 10. CDR3 length: 15 residues. CDR3 loop: CASSPEGQGITPLHF. The CDR3 DNA reads TGTGCCAGCAGCCCCGAGGGACAGGGGATTACACCCCTCCACTTT.

The V call is TRBV2, the J call TRBJ2-7, with D possibly being TRBD1 (6 bases). The germline V gene has CDR1 SNHLY and CDR2 FYNNEI. With 10 bases removed from V and 0 bases from J, the gap between germline ends came to 13 bases. This CDR3 has 13 residues. CDR3 bases: TGTGCCATCGAGGGGGTCGGCTCCTACGAGCAGTACTTC. Translating gives CAIEGVGSYEQYF.

This clone was picked up one time. The rearrangement links TRBV10-3 to TRBJ2-3; 8 nucleotides agree with TRBD2. With V trimmed by 0 bases and J by 6 bases, 11 bases remained unmatched. CDR1 is ENHRY, CDR2 SYGVKD, per germline. The CDR3 runs 17 residues. This CDR3 reads CAISESTGSGAFDTQYF. The CDR3 DNA sequence: TGTGCCATCAGTGAGTCCACGGGTAGCGGGGCGTTTGATACGCAGTATTTT.

The chain carries TRBV7-9 and TRBJ1-5; TRBD1 agrees at 9 bases. V lost 7 bases, J lost 6 bases, and 7 bases stayed unmatched. This CDR3 spans 14 amino acids. The germline CDR1 and CDR2 sequences are SEHNR and FQNEAQ (reference sequence). In nucleotides, the CDR3 is TGTGCCAGCACCGTAGGACAGGGGAGTCAGCCCCAGCATTTT. Translating gives CASTVGQGSQPQHF. Full variable domain (outside the CDR3, taken from reference TRBV7-9 and TRBJ1-5): DTGVSQNPRHKITKRGQNVTFRCDPISEHNRLYWYRQTLGQGPEFLTYFQNEAQLEKSRLLSDRFSAERPKGSFSTLEIQRTEQGDSAMYLCASTVGQGSQPQHFGDGTRLSIL.

The chain links TRBV6-1 to TRBJ2-1, with TRBD1 matching 10 bases. CDR3 length: 15 residues. V trimming: 1 base; J trimming: 4 bases; junction bases outside the gene matches: 1. From germline, CDR1 is MNHNS and CDR2 SASEGT. DNA of the CDR3: TGTGCCAGCAGTGAAGGGACAGGGGGTTACAATGAGCAGTTCTTC. It is translated as CASSEGTGGYNEQFF.

The genes are TRBV5-1 and TRBJ2-7; 9 bases agree with TRBD2. The V and J ends lost 7 bases and 3 bases, in that order; junction bases with no gene match: 11. CDR3 length: 15 residues. Germline V gives CDR1 SGHRS, CDR2 YFSETQ. The CDR3 loop is CASRSGGRAVYEQYF. The CDR3 bases are TGCGCCAGCCGGTCCGGCGGGAGGGCGGTCTACGAGCAGTACTTC.

The chain combines TRBV4-1 with TRBJ2-5; TRBD1 matches 7 bases. The germline V gene encodes CDR1 MGHRA and CDR2 YSYEKL. The CDR3 extends over 15 amino acids. Losses at the gene ends were 2 bases for V and 2 bases for J; bases not matched to a gene: 5. The CDR3 here is CASSQKGARQETQYF. In DNA form, the CDR3 reads TGCGCCAGCAGCCAAAAGGGGGCCCGACAAGAGACCCAGTACTTC.

This chain joins TRBV15 and TRBJ2-2; D call uncertain. Germline V gene lookup returns CDR1 LNHNV and CDR2 YYDKDF (reference sequence). This CDR3 region has 15 residues. V lost 0 bases, J lost 1 base, and 6 bases lay in between. The CDR3: CATSRDRQNTGELFF. In DNA, the CDR3 is TGTGCCACCAGCAGAGATAGACAGAACACCGGGGAGCTGTTTTTT.

The rearrangement uses TRBV7-9 and TRBJ2-5, with 7 bases lining up with TRBD1. The CDR3 runs 15 residues. V lost 3 bases and J lost 1; bases outside the gene matches: 5. CDR1 and CDR2 from the germline V gene are SEHNR and FQNEAQ (reference sequence). CDR3 nucleotide sequence: TGTGCCAGCAGCTTTGGGGGACAGTTCCAAGAGACCCAGTACTTC. Encoded protein: CASSFGGQFQETQYF.

This chain links TRBV7-3 with TRBJ2-1; 7 bases line up with TRBD2. This CDR3 contains 13 residues. The germline V gene has CDR1 SGHTA and CDR2 FQGTGA. With 4 bases clipped from V and 6 bases from J, the junction kept 3 bases outside the gene matches. The CDR3 coding sequence is TGTGCCAGCAGCTCCGGGACTACCAATGAGCAGTTCTTC. This codes for CASSSGTTNEQFF.